This entry concerns a single T cell receptor (beta chain). Its ends do not fully match the called genes, so a read error is possible. A second PCR of about 7 to 11 cycles used a sample-barcoded 5' primer and a J-beta primer mix. TCRdb fed the 5' RACE reads into MiXCR, producing one record per CDR3 protein. The data show 650,000 to 900,000 distinct CDR3 sequences, approximately 59% seen once. These data belong to a study of blood T cells in healthy people across ages. This CDR3 has 13 residues. Germline V gene lookup returns CDR1 ENHRY and CDR2 SYGVKD. The TCR originated in a man aged 25 to 45 in good health. This chain connects TRBV10-3 to TRBJ2-1, with unresolved D. The specimen was blood. In nucleotides, the CDR3 is TGTGCCGCGTCACAGAGCCCCTACAATGGGCAGTTCTTC. As protein: CAASQSPYNGQFF.